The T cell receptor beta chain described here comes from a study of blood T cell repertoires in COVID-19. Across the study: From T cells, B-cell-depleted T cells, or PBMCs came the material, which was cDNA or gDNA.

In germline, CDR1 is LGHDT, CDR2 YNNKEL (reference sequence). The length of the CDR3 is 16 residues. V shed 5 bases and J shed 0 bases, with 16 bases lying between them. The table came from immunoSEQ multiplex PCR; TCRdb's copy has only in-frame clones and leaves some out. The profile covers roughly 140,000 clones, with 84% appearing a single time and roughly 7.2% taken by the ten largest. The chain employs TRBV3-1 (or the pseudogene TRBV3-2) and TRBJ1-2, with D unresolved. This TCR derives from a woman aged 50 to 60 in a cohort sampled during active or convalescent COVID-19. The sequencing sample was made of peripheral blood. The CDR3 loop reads CASSERTGIPNYGYTF. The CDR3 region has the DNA TGTGCCAGCAGCGAACGCACGGGGATTCCTAACTATGGCTACACCTTC.